This T cell receptor beta chain appears in the sequencing data of a study of T cell clonality in common variable immunodeficiency (dated by TCRdb to 2014 to 2015). CVID samples and control samples contributed equivalent amounts of genomic DNA as sequencing input. For every sample, a 60 bp segment covering the rearranged TCRbeta CDR3 region was amplified and then sequenced. TCRbeta amplification used the immunoSEQ assay, a bias-corrected multiplex PCR with high-throughput sequencing. Concerning the study's data processing: Each unique nucleotide sequence was treated as a clone and annotated with V, D and J genes, copy number and frequency. Sequences were labeled productive if in frame, and non-productive if out of frame or containing stop codons. As previously described, Shannon's entropy was used to calculate clonality. The predicted amino acid sequences of productive clones were used to derive mean CDR3 Kyte-Doolittle hydropathy. The R hclust function was used to hierarchically cluster scaled V gene usage with Manhattan distance and complete linkage. Sharing of clones by CDR3 amino acid sequence was evaluated by resampling 12 repertoires per group over 100 rounds. Repertoires were searched for 60 to 80 published EBV-specific and approximately 240 published CMV-specific TCRbeta sequences. A couple of CVID samples yielding fewer than 10,000 sequences were excluded from analysis, leaving a few dozen CVID repertoires. Entries here come from immuneACCESS through TCRdb and include only in-frame sequences with V and J called. Some clones fail to appear in such tables; in the studies checked, an unresolved V gene covers under half of the shortfall, and the cause of the remainder is unknown. The V and J calls and the clone size are those of that table, but D and trimming were determined from the DNA. The sample comprises 50,000 to 55,000 clones, and every one was counted more than once. The ten largest clones take up more than 1.5% of the sample.

Many counts were recorded for this clone. What antigen it recognizes has not been identified. The observed sequence ends 3 residues before the CDR3 terminus, with the missing tail filled in from the germline J gene. Both CVID patients and healthy controls were predominantly of Caucasian heritage. Heparinized peripheral whole blood samples of roughly 5 to 8.5 ml were obtained from each donor. Genomic DNA from adults with common variable immune deficiency (CVID) and from healthy adult controls was the source for sequencing TCRbeta CDR3 repertoires. The control group was made up of roughly 22 healthy adult volunteers (about ten male and 12 female) whose ages ranged from about 23 to 66 years, with a mean age of almost 35. Diluted blood was density-centrifuged over Hypaque 1077 or Ficoll-Paque to isolate peripheral blood mononuclear cells. Genomic DNA was extracted from unsorted mononuclear cells by Qiagen column purification or by a centrifugation-based method.

The full study reports these points: CVID TCRbeta sequences were reported to have fewer deletions and N-nucleotide insertions and to lack highly modified clones with 13 or more V deletions. CVID subjects shared fewer TCRbeta clones with each other than healthy controls did (p < 0.0001). TCRbeta clonality was higher in CVID subjects than in healthy controls (t-test p = 0.018), and the increase was most characteristic of about a third of subjects. The authors noted that sequencing repertoires of T cell subpopulations would be needed to clarify what caused the increased clonality in CVID. Correlations between repertoire features and clinical complications were limited by patient heterogeneity within the CVID cohort. Despite equal DNA input, controls averaged about 81,820 unique sequences per sample versus around 32,000 in CVID samples.

Counted from cysteine to phenylalanine, this CDR3 has 16 amino acids. The DNA has 39 bases, all within the CDR3, and is read from base 1. V lost 1 base and J lost 6 bases, and the count of bases not matched to a germline gene is 5. The clonotype comes from a person between 18 and 75 years old in good health. The rearrangement joined TRBV12-3 or TRBV12-4 to TRBJ2-1, with 11 middle bases fitting TRBD2. Material for sequencing was peripheral blood mononuclear cells. The encoded CDR3 is CASSLEGSGRGNEQFF. The covered CDR3 bases are TGTGCCAGCAGTTTAGAAGGTAGCGGGAGGGGCAATGAG.